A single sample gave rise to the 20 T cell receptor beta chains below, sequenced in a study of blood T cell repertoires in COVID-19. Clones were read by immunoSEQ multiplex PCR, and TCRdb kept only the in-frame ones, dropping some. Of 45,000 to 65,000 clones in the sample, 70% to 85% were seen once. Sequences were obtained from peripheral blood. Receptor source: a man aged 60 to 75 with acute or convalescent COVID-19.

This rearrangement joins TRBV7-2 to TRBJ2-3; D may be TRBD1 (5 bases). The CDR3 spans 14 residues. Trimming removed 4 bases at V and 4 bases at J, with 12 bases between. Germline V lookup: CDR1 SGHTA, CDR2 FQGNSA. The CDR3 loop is CASSSRQSADTQYF. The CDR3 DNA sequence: TGTGCCAGCAGCTCTCGACAGTCAGCAGATACGCAGTATTTT.

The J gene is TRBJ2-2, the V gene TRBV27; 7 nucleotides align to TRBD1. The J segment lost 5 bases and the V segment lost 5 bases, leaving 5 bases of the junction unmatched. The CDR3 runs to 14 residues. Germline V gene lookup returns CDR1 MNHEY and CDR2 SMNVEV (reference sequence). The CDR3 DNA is TGTGCCAGCAGTCAACAGGGGAGAACCGGGGAGCTGTTTTTT. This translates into CASSQQGRTGELFF.

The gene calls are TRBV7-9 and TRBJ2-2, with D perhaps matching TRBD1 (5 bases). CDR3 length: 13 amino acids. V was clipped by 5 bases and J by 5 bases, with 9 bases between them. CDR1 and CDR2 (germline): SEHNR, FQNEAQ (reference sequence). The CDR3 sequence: CASSKQATGELFF. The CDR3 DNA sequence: TGTGCCAGCAGCAAACAGGCAACCGGGGAGCTGTTTTTT.

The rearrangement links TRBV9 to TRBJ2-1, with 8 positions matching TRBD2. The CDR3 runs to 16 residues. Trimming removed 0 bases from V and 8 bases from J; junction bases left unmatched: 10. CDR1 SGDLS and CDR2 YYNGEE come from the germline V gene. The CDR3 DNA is TGTGCCAGCAGCGTAGTTGGCGGGGGGAGATCGGATGAGCAGTTCTTC. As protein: CASSVVGGGRSDEQFF.

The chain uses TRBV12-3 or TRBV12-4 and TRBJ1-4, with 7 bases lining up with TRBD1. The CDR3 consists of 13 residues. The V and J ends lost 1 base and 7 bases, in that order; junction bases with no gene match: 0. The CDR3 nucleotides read TGTGCCAGCAGTTTAGGGACAGGTGAAAAACTGTTTTTT. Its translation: CASSLGTGEKLFF.

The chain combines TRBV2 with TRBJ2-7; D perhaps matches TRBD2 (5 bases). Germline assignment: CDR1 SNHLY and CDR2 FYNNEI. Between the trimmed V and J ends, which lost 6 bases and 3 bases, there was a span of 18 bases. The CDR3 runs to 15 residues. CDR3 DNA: TGTGCCAGCAGCTTAACAACGGGAAGTAGCTACGAGCAGTACTTC. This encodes CASSLTTGSSYEQYF. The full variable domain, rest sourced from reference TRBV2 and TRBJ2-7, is EPEVTQTPSHQVTQMGQEVILRCVPISNHLYFYWYRQILGQKVEFLVSFYNNEISEKSEIFDDQFSVERPDGSNFTLKIRSTKLEDSAMYFCASSLTTGSSYEQYFGPGTRLTVT.

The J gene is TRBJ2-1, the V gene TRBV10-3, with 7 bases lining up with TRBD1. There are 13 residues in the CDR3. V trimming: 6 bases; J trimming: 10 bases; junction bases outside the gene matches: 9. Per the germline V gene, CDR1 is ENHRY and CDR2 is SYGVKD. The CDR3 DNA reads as TGTGCCATCAGGGGCCGACAGGGTGAGGAGCAGTTCTTC. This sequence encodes CAIRGRQGEEQFF.

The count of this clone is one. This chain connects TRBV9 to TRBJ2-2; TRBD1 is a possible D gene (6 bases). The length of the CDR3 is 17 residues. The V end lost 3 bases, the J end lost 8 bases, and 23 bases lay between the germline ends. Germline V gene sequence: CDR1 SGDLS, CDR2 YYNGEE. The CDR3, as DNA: TGTGCCAGCAGCGCCGAAGCGCCAGGCAGGGGTCGGGGGGAGCTGTTTTTT. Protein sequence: CASSAEAPGRGRGELFF. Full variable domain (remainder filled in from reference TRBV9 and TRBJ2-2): DSGVTQTPKHLITATGQRVTLRCSPRSGDLSVYWYQQSLDQGLQFLIQYYNGEERAKGNILERFSAQQFPDLHSELNLSSLELGDSALYFCASSAEAPGRGRGELFFGEGSRLTVL.

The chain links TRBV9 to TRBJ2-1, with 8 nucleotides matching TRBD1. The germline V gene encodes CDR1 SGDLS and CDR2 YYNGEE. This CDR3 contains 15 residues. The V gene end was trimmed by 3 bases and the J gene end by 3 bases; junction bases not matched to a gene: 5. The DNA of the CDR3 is TGTGCCAGCAGCGAGACAGGGGAGTTCTACAATGAGCAGTTCTTC. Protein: CASSETGEFYNEQFF.

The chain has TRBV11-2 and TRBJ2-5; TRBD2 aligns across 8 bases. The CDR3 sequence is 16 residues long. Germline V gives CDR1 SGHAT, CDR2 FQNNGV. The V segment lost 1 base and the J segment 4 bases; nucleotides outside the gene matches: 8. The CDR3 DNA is TGTGCCAGCAGCTTAGGGCCAGCGGGGGAGGCAGAGACCCAGTACTTC. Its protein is CASSLGPAGEAETQYF.

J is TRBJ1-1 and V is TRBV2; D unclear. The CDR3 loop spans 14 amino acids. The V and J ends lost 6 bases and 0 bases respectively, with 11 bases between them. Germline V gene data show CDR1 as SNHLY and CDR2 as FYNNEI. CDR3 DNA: TGTGCCAGCAGGGGCGTTTACGTGAACACTGAAGCTTTCTTT. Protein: CASRGVYVNTEAFF. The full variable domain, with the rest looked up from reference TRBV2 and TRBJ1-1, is EPEVTQTPSHQVTQMGQEVILRCVPISNHLYFYWYRQILGQKVEFLVSFYNNEISEKSEIFDDQFSVERPDGSNFTLKIRSTKLEDSAMYFCASRGVYVNTEAFFGQGTRLTVV.

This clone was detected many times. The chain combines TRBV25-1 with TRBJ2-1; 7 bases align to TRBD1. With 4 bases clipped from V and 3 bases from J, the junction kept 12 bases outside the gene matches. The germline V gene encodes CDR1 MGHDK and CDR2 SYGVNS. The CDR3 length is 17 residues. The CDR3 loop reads CASSGPLRPGGYNEQFF. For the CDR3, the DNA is TGTGCCAGCAGTGGACCCCTTCGCCCAGGGGGCTACAATGAGCAGTTCTTC.

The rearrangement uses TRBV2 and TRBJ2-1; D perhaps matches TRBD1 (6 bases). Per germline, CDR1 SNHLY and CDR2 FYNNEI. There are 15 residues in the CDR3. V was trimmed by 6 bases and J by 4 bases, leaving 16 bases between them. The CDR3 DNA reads TGTGCCAGCAGGAAGGGGGACAACTTTTACAATGAGCAGTTCTTC. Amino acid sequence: CASRKGDNFYNEQFF.

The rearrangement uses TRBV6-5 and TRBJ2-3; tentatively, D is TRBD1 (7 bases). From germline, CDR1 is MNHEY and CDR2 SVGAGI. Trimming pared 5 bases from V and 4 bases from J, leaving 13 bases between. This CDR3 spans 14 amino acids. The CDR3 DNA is TGTGCCAGCAGTATCGACAGGGAGGCAGATACGCAGTATTTT. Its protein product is CASSIDREADTQYF.

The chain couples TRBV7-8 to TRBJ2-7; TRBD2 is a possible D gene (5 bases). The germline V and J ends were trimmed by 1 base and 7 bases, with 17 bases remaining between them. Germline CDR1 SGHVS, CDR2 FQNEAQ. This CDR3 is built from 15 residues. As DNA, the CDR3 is TGTGCCAGCAGCTTAGACCGGACTGATCTAGGGGAGCAGTACTTC. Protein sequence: CASSLDRTDLGEQYF.

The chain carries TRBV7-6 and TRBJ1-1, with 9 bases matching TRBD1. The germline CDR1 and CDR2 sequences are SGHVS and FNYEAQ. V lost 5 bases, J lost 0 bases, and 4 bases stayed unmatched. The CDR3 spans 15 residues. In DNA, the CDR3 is TGTGCCAGCAGCCAAAGACAGGGGGTGAACACTGAAGCTTTCTTT. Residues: CASSQRQGVNTEAFF.

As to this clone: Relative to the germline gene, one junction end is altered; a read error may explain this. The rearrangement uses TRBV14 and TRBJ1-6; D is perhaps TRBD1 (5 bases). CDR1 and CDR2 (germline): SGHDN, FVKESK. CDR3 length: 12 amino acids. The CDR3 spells CASSQEREGIRF. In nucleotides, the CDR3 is TGTGCCAGCAGCCAAGAGAGGGAGGGGATCCGCTTT.

CDR3 amino acids: CSVVTGTNTGELFF. Here the CDR3 DNA reads TGCAGCGTTGTTACAGGGACGAACACCGGGGAGCTGTTTTTT. This chain joins TRBV29-1 and TRBJ2-2; TRBD1 is a possible D gene (6 bases). V lost 4 bases and J 0 bases, leaving 9 bases between the germline ends. Germline V gives CDR1 SQVTM, CDR2 ANQGSEA. The length of the CDR3 is 14 residues.

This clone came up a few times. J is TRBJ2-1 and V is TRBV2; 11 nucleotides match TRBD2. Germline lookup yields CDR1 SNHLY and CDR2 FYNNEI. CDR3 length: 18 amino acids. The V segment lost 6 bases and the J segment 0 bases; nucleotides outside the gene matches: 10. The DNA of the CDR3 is TGTGCCAGCAGGGTTGCTAGCGGGGGGCGGAGCTCCTACAATGAGCAGTTCTTC. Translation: CASRVASGGRSSYNEQFF. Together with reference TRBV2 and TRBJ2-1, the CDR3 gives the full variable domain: EPEVTQTPSHQVTQMGQEVILRCVPISNHLYFYWYRQILGQKVEFLVSFYNNEISEKSEIFDDQFSVERPDGSNFTLKIRSTKLEDSAMYFCASRVASGGRSSYNEQFFGPGTRLTVL.

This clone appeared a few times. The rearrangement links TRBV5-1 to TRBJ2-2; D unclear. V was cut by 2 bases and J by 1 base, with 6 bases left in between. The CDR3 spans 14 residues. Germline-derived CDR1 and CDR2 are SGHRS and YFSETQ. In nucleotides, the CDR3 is TGCGCCAGCAGCTTATCCCAGAACACCGGGGAGCTGTTTTTT. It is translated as CASSLSQNTGELFF.